These 18 T cell receptor beta chains share one sample of origin, sequenced in a study of cytomegalovirus exposure and HLA in healthy donors. The PCR was carried out with 60 Vbeta primers and 13 Jbeta primers. Assay used: immunoSEQ multiplex PCR; TCRdb lists only in-frame clones, some missing. The sample records fewer than 250,000 clones, approximately 80% being singletons. The sequencing sample was made of PBMCs. These receptor sequences come from a woman in her forties or fifties in good health and CMV-seropositive.

This chain joins TRBV7-9 and TRBJ2-5; 15 bases are shared with TRBD2. The CDR3 sequence is 17 residues long. Looked up from germline, CDR1 is SEHNR and CDR2 is FQNEAQ (reference sequence). The junction had 6 bases not matched to a gene; V was cut back by 5 bases and J by 2 bases. The CDR3 sequence is CASSHGLAGGQQETQYF. In DNA, the CDR3 is TGTGCCAGCAGCCATGGACTAGCGGGGGGGCAACAAGAGACCCAGTACTTC. Based on the CDR3 plus reference TRBV7-9 and TRBJ2-5, the full variable domain is DTGVSQNPRHKITKRGQNVTFRCDPISEHNRLYWYRQTLGQGPEFLTYFQNEAQLEKSRLLSDRFSAERPKGSFSTLEIQRTEQGDSAMYLCASSHGLAGGQQETQYFGPGTRLLVL.

This clone was observed a few times. CDR3: CASSRTGEAHGYTF. The CDR3 DNA follows: TGTGCCAGCAGTCGGACAGGGGAGGCTCATGGCTACACCTTC. The V gene is TRBV6-1, the J gene TRBJ1-2; 9 bases fit TRBD1. V was pared by 5 bases and J by 6 bases, with 7 bases of the junction left unmatched. Germline V lookup: CDR1 MNHNS, CDR2 SASEGT. The CDR3 totals 14 residues.

V gene TRBV6-5 combines with J gene TRBJ2-5; tentative D call: TRBD1 (5 bases). The germline V gene encodes CDR1 MNHEY and CDR2 SVGAGI. The CDR3 spans 11 residues. Trimming removed 6 bases at V and 9 bases at J, with 11 bases between. The CDR3, as DNA: TGTGCCAGCAGCTCGCCCAGGGCCCAGTACTTC. Translating gives CASSSPRAQYF.

The DNA for the CDR3 is TGTGCCAGCAGCTTAGTTTGGGCCGCAGCAATAGAAACCGTCTATGGCTACACCTTC. Its protein is CASSLVWAAAIETVYGYTF. The rearrangement uses TRBV7-9 and TRBJ1-2; D gene unclear. The CDR3 consists of 19 residues. Trimming took off 1 base at V and 4 bases at J, with 25 bases between the two ends. Per the germline V gene, CDR1 is SEHNR and CDR2 is FQNEAQ (reference sequence).

The V and J genes are TRBV11-2 and TRBJ1-1; weak D call: TRBD1 (6 bases). The germline V gene has CDR1 SGHAT and CDR2 FQNNGV. CDR3 length: 14 residues. The ends were cut back, 1 base at V and 4 bases at J, with 10 bases in the middle. CDR3 loop: CASSLVQGITEAFF. As DNA, the CDR3 is TGTGCCAGCAGCTTAGTTCAGGGGATCACTGAAGCTTTCTTT.

This sequence joins TRBV2 and TRBJ2-7; 10 bases match TRBD2. Germline lookup yields CDR1 SNHLY and CDR2 FYNNEI. The V and J ends lost 7 bases and 6 bases, in that order; junction bases with no gene match: 6. The CDR3 covers 13 residues. CDR3 loop: CASIASGGAEQYF. DNA for the CDR3: TGTGCCAGCATCGCTAGCGGGGGCGCCGAGCAGTACTTC. Combining the CDR3 with reference TRBV2 and TRBJ2-7 gives the whole variable domain EPEVTQTPSHQVTQMGQEVILRCVPISNHLYFYWYRQILGQKVEFLVSFYNNEISEKSEIFDDQFSVERPDGSNFTLKIRSTKLEDSAMYFCASIASGGAEQYFGPGTRLTVT.

The chain couples TRBV11-2 to TRBJ1-5; D is unresolved. V shed 3 bases and J shed 4 bases, with 4 bases lying between them. The CDR3 consists of 12 residues. Per the germline V gene, CDR1 is SGHAT and CDR2 is FQNNGV. The CDR3 region is CASSFPNQPQHF. CDR3 in DNA: TGTGCCAGCAGCTTTCCGAATCAGCCCCAGCATTTT.

V usage is TRBV11-2 and J usage is TRBJ1-1; 9 nucleotides agree with TRBD1. J gave up 4 bases and V 5 bases, and 8 bases lay outside the gene matches. CDR1 is SGHAT and CDR2 is FQNNGV in the germline V gene. The CDR3 runs to 15 residues. The CDR3 nucleotides are TGTGCCAGCAGCGACCGGGACAGGGCGTCCACTGAAGCTTTCTTT. Its translation: CASSDRDRASTEAFF.

This chain connects TRBV20-1 to TRBJ1-1, with 11 nucleotides matching TRBD1. V was clipped by 6 bases and J by 10 bases; unmatched bases: 4. This CDR3 has 11 residues. Germline V lookup: CDR1 DFQATT, CDR2 SNEGSKA (reference sequence). CDR3 bases: TGCAGTGCCGGACAGGGGGCGTTAGCTTTCTTT. As protein: CSAGQGALAFF.

The J gene is TRBJ2-7, the V gene TRBV7-2; possibly TRBD1 for D (5 bases). The CDR3 has 12 amino acids. The V gene lost 2 bases and the J gene lost 6 bases, with 8 bases spanning the gap. From germline, CDR1 is SGHTA and CDR2 FQGNSA. The CDR3 protein is CASSLSRAEQYF. For the CDR3, the DNA is TGTGCCAGCAGCTTATCCAGGGCCGAGCAGTACTTC.

The chain links TRBV5-5 to TRBJ1-1, with 7 bases fitting TRBD1. With 0 bases clipped from V and 0 bases from J, the junction kept 2 bases outside the gene matches. The CDR3 loop spans 15 amino acids. Germline lookup yields CDR1 SGHKS and CDR2 YYEKEE (reference sequence). The CDR3 sequence: CASSLERGLNTEAFF. CDR3 DNA: TGTGCCAGCAGCTTGGAGAGGGGGCTGAACACTGAAGCTTTCTTT.

The chain employs TRBV19 and TRBJ1-1; D unclear. Germline V lookup: CDR1 LNHDA, CDR2 SQIVND (reference sequence). Trimming shortened V by 2 bases and J by 1 base, and 8 bases separated the two germline ends. The CDR3 consists of 14 residues. CDR3: CASSILLRNTEAFF. CDR3 sequence (DNA): TGTGCCAGTAGTATATTACTTCGGAACACTGAAGCTTTCTTT.

The CDR3 bases are TGTGCCATCAGGGGCGGGGAGACTGAAGCTTTCTTT. This gives the protein CAIRGGETEAFF. The J gene is TRBJ1-1, the V gene TRBV10-3; D call uncertain. This CDR3 spans 12 amino acids. V lost 6 bases and J lost 5, with 10 bases in between. Per germline, CDR1 ENHRY and CDR2 SYGVKD.

The chain combines TRBV27 with TRBJ2-1; D remains unclear. The germline V and J ends were trimmed by 5 bases and 8 bases, with 13 bases remaining between them. The germline CDR1 and CDR2 sequences are MNHEY and SMNVEV (reference sequence). This CDR3 is built from 13 residues. The CDR3 reads CASSRVGFDEQFF. The CDR3, as DNA: TGTGCCAGCAGTCGAGTCGGGTTCGATGAGCAGTTCTTC.

The chain carries TRBV7-6 and TRBJ1-2; 9 bases are a match to TRBD1. The CDR3 covers 15 residues. Germline V lookup: CDR1 SGHVS, CDR2 FNYEAQ. The trim removed 2 bases at V and 6 bases at J, leaving 7 bases unmatched. This CDR3 reads CASSLLSTGGDGYTF. The CDR3 nucleotides read TGTGCCAGCAGCTTATTGTCGACAGGGGGGGATGGCTACACCTTC.

This chain connects TRBV27 to TRBJ1-6; D may be TRBD1 (5 bases). Germline V gives CDR1 MNHEY, CDR2 SMNVEV (reference sequence). This CDR3 contains 16 residues. V gave up 7 bases and J gave up 13 bases, with 26 bases separating them. CDR3 DNA: TGTGCCAGCAAGGTCGTTGCGACTCCAGGGCGGAGTCCCCTCCACTTT. The encoded protein is CASKVVATPGRSPLHF.

The chain combines TRBV5-1 with TRBJ1-6; perhaps TRBD1 as D (5 bases). CDR3 length: 17 residues. CDR1 and CDR2 (germline): SGHRS, YFSETQ. Trimming shortened V by 2 bases and J by 1 base, and 13 bases separated the two germline ends. The CDR3 coding sequence is TGCGCCAGCAGCTTCGGCAGGGATCGGTCCTATAATTCACCCCTCCACTTT. As protein: CASSFGRDRSYNSPLHF. The variable domain in full, completed from reference TRBV5-1 and TRBJ1-6, reads KAGVTQTPRYLIKTRGQQVTLSCSPISGHRSVSWYQQTPGQGLQFLFEYFSETQRNKGNFPGRFSGRQFSNSRSEMNVSTLELGDSALYLCASSFGRDRSYNSPLHFGNGTRLTVT.

This sequence joins TRBV19 and TRBJ1-2; tentative D call: TRBD1 (6 bases). CDR1 LNHDA and CDR2 SQIVND come from the germline V gene (reference sequence). The CDR3 extends over 11 amino acids. The V gene lost 11 bases and the J gene lost 8 bases, with 15 bases spanning the gap. The CDR3 protein is CALQGGWGYTF. The CDR3 nucleotides read TGTGCCCTACAGGGCGGCTGGGGCTACACCTTC.